What follows is one T cell receptor (beta chain) and its context. Its antigen is unknown. This sample is drawn from a study of T cells in localized non-small cell lung cancer. Using immunoSEQ multiplex PCR, the repertoire was profiled, and TCRdb retains in-frame clones only, with some absent. This table has more than 30,000 clones, over 75% appearing once. Study conclusions and caveats: Uninvolved adjacent lung showed peak T cell clonality, exceeding tumor. A higher density of T cells in blood coincided with extended overall survival. It remains possible that heterogeneity exists, since only one tumor region was sequenced.

V dropped 6 bases and J dropped 8; count of bases not matched to a gene: 10. In germline, CDR1 is MDHEN, CDR2 SYDVKM. The CDR3 runs to 15 residues. The chain couples TRBV28 to TRBJ2-2, with TRBD2 matching over 9 bases. The TCR comes from a woman aged 35 to 70 with stage III lung adenocarcinoma. The material sequenced was peripheral blood mononuclear cells, taken before any cancer treatment. The CDR3: CASSPGTSFRGELFF. DNA for the CDR3: TGTGCCAGCAGCCCCGGGACTAGCTTTCGTGGGGAGCTGTTTTTT. Filled out from reference TRBV28 and TRBJ2-2, the complete variable domain reads DVKVTQSSRYLVKRTGEKVFLECVQDMDHENMFWYRQDPGLGLRLIYFSYDVKMKEKGDIPEGYSVSREKKERFSLILESASTNQTSMYLCASSPGTSFRGELFFGEGSRLTVL.